This T cell receptor (beta chain) was retrieved from a study of cytomegalovirus exposure and HLA in healthy donors. The overall study: Later, an analysis reported that the 110 or so validation repertoires had used the same platform as the approximately 600 first-cohort repertoires. Whole-study results and caveats: Reported results showed that the classifier diagnosed cytomegalovirus status with high specificity and sensitivity. Rarity marked most TCR sequences, yet some public TCRs occurred in many donors.

Method: immunoSEQ multiplex PCR; TCRdb's copy keeps in-frame clones and lacks some. Among 100,000 to 150,000 clones listed, around 94% were seen once. On this clone itself: Its antigen is not identified.

The CDR3 loop spans 15 amino acids. Trimming cost V 1 base and J 1 base; bases outside gene matches: 4. Germline CDR1 WNHNN, CDR2 SYGVQD (reference sequence). This clonotype was obtained from a woman aged 18-29 years in good health and CMV-seronegative. Material for sequencing was PBMCs. The chain is built from TRBV10-1 and TRBJ2-7, with 7 bases that match TRBD2. CDR3 protein: CASSEFSSGSYEQYF. CDR3 DNA: TGCGCCAGCAGTGAGTTCTCTAGCGGATCCTACGAGCAGTACTTC.